The present TCR beta chain was sequenced within a study of shared clonotypes between healthy human individuals. Trimming took 4 bases from V and 0 from J, leaving 20 bases between them. The CDR3 extends over 18 amino acids. CDR1 SGHDT and CDR2 YYEEEE come from the germline V gene. Positive CCR7 selection of CD45RO-negative cells yielded the naive CD8 cells, and terminally differentiated effector memory CD45RA+ cells were excluded. The table came from immunoSEQ multiplex PCR; TCRdb's copy has only in-frame clones and leaves some out. The table shows about 2.1 million clones, with just under 95% occurring only once.

The sample consisted of naive CD8+ T cells from PBMCs. The chain has TRBV5-6 and TRBJ1-5, with a tentative D call TRBD1 (5 bases). The receptor was derived from a man younger than 35 in good health. Some clones in this sample may be carry-over from other donors' samples. CDR3 region: CASSDGTGGRYSNQPQHF. The CDR3 bases are TGTGCCAGCAGCGACGGGACGGGCGGGCGGTATAGCAATCAGCCCCAGCATTTT.